This section outlines one T cell receptor (beta chain) sequence together with its context. This entry is derived from a study of cytomegalovirus exposure and HLA in healthy donors. The germline gives CDR1 SNHLY, CDR2 FYNNEI. V was pared by 2 bases and J by 2 bases, with 19 bases between. The CDR3 contains 17 residues. The PCR employed 60 Vbeta primers together with 13 Jbeta primers. Data came from immunoSEQ multiplex PCR; TCRdb stores just in-frame clones and leaves some out. The data show 100,000 or so clones, approximately 85% seen once. The V gene is TRBV2, the J gene TRBJ2-7; TRBD2 might be the D (6 bases). Sequenced: PBMCs. This TCR was sampled from a man younger than 45 in good health and CMV-seronegative. The CDR3 loop reads CASSESLRAGRPYEQYF. As DNA, the CDR3 is TGTGCCAGCAGTGAAAGTTTGCGGGCAGGGAGGCCCTACGAGCAGTACTTC.